This T cell receptor beta chain was sequenced during a study of siplizumab effects on memory and regulatory T cells. Findings and limits, study-wide: Naive T cells were seen as more diverse than memory cells and as major alloresponse contributors. Proliferating Tregs in siplizumab cultures were never verified as suppressive.

This CDR3 contains 16 residues. Germline V gene data show CDR1 as SGDLS and CDR2 as YYNGEE. V gave up 0 bases and J gave up 2 bases, with 15 bases separating them. TCRdb's copy holds only in-frame clones and misses some; the assay was immunoSEQ multiplex PCR. The table has 50,000 or so clones, approximately 93% seen once. A remark on this clone: Its antigen remains unknown.

This TCR was recovered from a human donor in good health. Sample: CD8+ T cells sorted from blood. This chain connects TRBV9 to TRBJ2-7; D tentatively reads TRBD1 or TRBD2 (5 bases each). CDR3 sequence: CASSVGGDGPPYEQYF. The CDR3 nucleotides read TGTGCCAGCAGCGTAGGAGGGGACGGTCCTCCCTACGAGCAGTACTTC.